Sequencing of this T cell receptor beta chain was carried out in a study of blood T cell repertoires in COVID-19. Study as a whole: T cells, B-cell-depleted T cells, or PBMCs supplied cDNA or gDNA.

Clones were read by immunoSEQ multiplex PCR, and TCRdb kept only the in-frame ones, dropping some. The data contain about 160,000 clones, about 80% of them singletons. This clone was seen just once. Other DNA sequences in this specimen translate into the identical CDR3. J gave up 4 bases and V 5 bases, and 6 bases lay outside the gene matches. This CDR3 comprises 15 residues. The germline V gene has CDR1 SNHLY and CDR2 FYNNEI. The clonotype was recovered from an elderly woman with acute or convalescent COVID-19. The material sequenced was peripheral blood. The chain recombines TRBV2 with TRBJ2-3, with 10 bases aligning to TRBD2. Here the CDR3 DNA reads TGTGCCAGCAGTCCAAGCGGGAGGGACTCAGATACGCAGTATTTT. Protein product: CASSPSGRDSDTQYF.